The 23 T cell receptor beta chains below were found in one sample sequenced in a study of Ad26.COV2.S vaccination and SARS-CoV-2 variants. Data came from immunoSEQ multiplex PCR; TCRdb stores just in-frame clones and leaves some out. The sample carries about 350,000 clones, roughly 84% recorded once. The treatment: 15 to 20 received Ad26.COV2.S at low or high dose, single or two shots; 5 received placebo; per-sample allocation not given. Sampling happened 63 days after the first vaccine or placebo injection. The source material was peripheral blood, sampled in a trial of Ad26.COV2.S vaccine versus placebo. The origin of the receptors is a person between 18 and 65 years old who received the Ad26.COV2.S COVID-19 vaccine or a placebo.

This rearrangement joins TRBV6-6 to TRBJ2-3, with unresolved D. CDR3 length: 15 residues. Looked up from germline, CDR1 is MNHNY and CDR2 is SVGAGI (reference sequence). Trimming removed 6 bases at V and 2 bases at J, with 15 bases between. CDR3 nucleotides: TGTGCCAGCAGGCATGGGTCCACCTACACAGATACGCAGTATTTT. This codes for CASRHGSTYTDTQYF.

The rearrangement links TRBV19 to TRBJ2-2; the match to TRBD2 covers 7 bases. Germline V gene lookup returns CDR1 LNHDA and CDR2 SQIVND (reference sequence). This CDR3 is 17 amino acids long. Trimming removed 5 bases from V and 0 bases from J; junction bases left unmatched: 9. CDR3 amino acids: CASSFLQRGANTGELFF. In DNA form, the CDR3 reads TGTGCCAGTAGTTTCCTCCAGCGGGGCGCGAACACCGGGGAGCTGTTTTTT.

This clone was found many times. The chain has TRBV11-2 and TRBJ1-5; TRBD1 might be the D (5 bases). Trimming took off 5 bases at V and 7 bases at J, with 21 bases between the two ends. The CDR3 consists of 16 residues. Germline-derived CDR1 and CDR2 are SGHAT and FQNNGV. The CDR3 nucleotides read TGTGCCAGCAGCCCCCTCGGTGGAGGGGCAGGACAGCCCCAGCATTTT. Its protein is CASSPLGGGAGQPQHF.

This clone was counted ten times or more. The rearrangement links TRBV30 to TRBJ1-4, with D perhaps matching TRBD1 (5 bases). Germline V gene sequence: CDR1 GTSNPN, CDR2 SVGIG (reference sequence). The CDR3 has 16 amino acids. V lost 0 bases and J 6 bases, leaving 17 bases between the germline ends. Here the CDR3 reads CAWSVARTTGDEKLFF. The CDR3 bases are TGTGCCTGGAGTGTAGCCCGGACAACTGGAGATGAAAAACTGTTTTTT. The complete variable domain, with remaining parts taken from reference TRBV30 and TRBJ1-4, reads SQTIHQWPATLVQPVGSPLSLECTVEGTSNPNLYWYRQAAGRGLQLLFYSVGIGQISSEVPQNLSASRPQDRQFILSSKKLLLSDSGFYLCAWSVARTTGDEKLFFGSGTQLSVL.

The CDR3 sequence is CASSLGVAGVDNEQFF. The CDR3 bases are TGCGCCAGCAGCTTGGGTGTAGCGGGAGTTGACAATGAGCAGTTCTTC. V is TRBV5-1 and J is TRBJ2-1; 9 nucleotides align to TRBD2. This CDR3 contains 16 residues. The junction had 6 bases not matched to a gene; V was cut back by 0 bases and J by 5 bases. The germline V gene encodes CDR1 SGHRS and CDR2 YFSETQ. The entire variable domain, with the rest obtained from reference TRBV5-1 and TRBJ2-1, is as follows: KAGVTQTPRYLIKTRGQQVTLSCSPISGHRSVSWYQQTPGQGLQFLFEYFSETQRNKGNFPGRFSGRQFSNSRSEMNVSTLELGDSALYLCASSLGVAGVDNEQFFGPGTRLTVL.

V usage is TRBV5-1 and J usage is TRBJ1-2; D remains ambiguous. CDR3 length equals 14 residues. CDR1 and CDR2 from the germline V gene are SGHRS and YFSETQ. The V gene lost 0 bases and the J gene lost 0 bases, with 6 bases spanning the gap. The CDR3: CASSLDSPNYGYTF. CDR3 coding DNA: TGCGCCAGCAGCTTGGACAGTCCTAACTATGGCTACACCTTC.

The rearrangement links TRBV10-2 to TRBJ2-3; the D is unclear. Germline-derived CDR1 and CDR2 are WSHSY and SAAADI. Trimming took off 6 bases at V and 4 bases at J, with 2 bases between the two ends. This CDR3 spans 10 amino acids. The CDR3 is CASRADTQYF. CDR3 DNA: TGCGCCAGCAGGGCAGATACGCAGTATTTT.

The chain carries TRBV19 and TRBJ2-3; D possibly corresponds to TRBD1 (5 bases). Germline assignment: CDR1 LNHDA and CDR2 SQIVND (reference sequence). The CDR3 has 14 residues. The V end lost 6 bases, the J end lost 4 bases, and 14 bases lay between the germline ends. The CDR3: CASSDRSRSDTQYF. CDR3 nucleotide sequence: TGTGCCAGTAGCGACAGATCCCGGTCAGATACGCAGTATTTT.

The count of this clone is one. For the CDR3, the DNA is TGCGCCAGCAGCCCAGGGGACATCTACAATGAGCAGTTCTTC. It encodes CASSPGDIYNEQFF. The chain couples TRBV4-3 to TRBJ2-1, with D maybe TRBD1 (6 bases). The CDR3 spans 14 residues. Trimming removed 4 bases at V and 3 bases at J, with 10 bases between. The germline V gene encodes CDR1 LGHNA and CDR2 YSLEER.

V usage is TRBV7-2 and J usage is TRBJ2-4, with D tentatively TRBD2 (5 bases). CDR3 length: 15 residues. Germline V gives CDR1 SGHTA, CDR2 FQGNSA. Trimming removed 2 bases at V and 5 bases at J, with 13 bases between. CDR3 sequence: CASSLRGMGENIQYF. The CDR3 bases are TGTGCCAGCAGCTTAAGAGGGATGGGTGAAAACATTCAGTACTTC.

V is TRBV3-1 (or the pseudogene TRBV3-2) and J is TRBJ1-4; D not certain. Germline CDR1 and CDR2: LGHDT and YNNKEL (reference sequence). The CDR3 length is 14 residues. Trimming removed 0 bases at V and 4 bases at J, with 6 bases between. In DNA form, the CDR3 reads TGTGCCAGCAGCCAAGATACAGTTAATGAAAAACTGTTTTTT. Translating it yields CASSQDTVNEKLFF.

The rearrangement joins TRBV3-1 (or the pseudogene TRBV3-2) to TRBJ2-7; D could derive from TRBD1 or TRBD2 (7 bases each). Germline-derived CDR1 and CDR2 are LGHDT and YNNKEL (reference sequence). CDR3 length: 18 amino acids. Trimming removed 3 bases from V and 2 bases from J, with 23 bases in between. The CDR3 DNA reads TGTGCCAGCAGCCATTTTCCCGGGCAGGGGGGGAAACCCTACGAGCAGTACTTC. Translating it yields CASSHFPGQGGKPYEQYF.

V is TRBV12-3 or TRBV12-4 and J is TRBJ2-6; D unclear. The CDR3 extends over 13 amino acids. The ends were cut back, 4 bases at V and 2 bases at J, with 3 bases in the middle. CDR3 protein: CASSYTGANVLTF. The DNA for the CDR3 is TGTGCCAGCAGTTACACTGGGGCCAACGTCCTGACTTTC.

The chain recombines TRBV27 with TRBJ2-7; tentatively, D is TRBD2 (7 bases). Germline V lookup: CDR1 MNHEY, CDR2 SMNVEV (reference sequence). The CDR3 sequence is 16 residues long. V lost 5 bases to trimming and J lost 4 bases, with 21 bases between them. The CDR3, as DNA: TGTGCCAGCAGTGCCGGGGATACTAGGGGGGGTTACGAGCAGTACTTC. As protein: CASSAGDTRGGYEQYF.

The V gene is TRBV5-6, the J gene TRBJ2-7; a possible D gene is TRBD2 (6 bases). From germline, CDR1 is SGHDT and CDR2 YYEEEE. CDR3 size: 14 residues. Trimming removed 4 bases at V and 2 bases at J, with 13 bases between. The CDR3 coding sequence is TGTGCCAGCAGCAACCGACGGGGGACCTACGAGCAGTACTTC. Translating gives CASSNRRGTYEQYF.

This sequence joins TRBV29-1 and TRBJ2-7; 7 nucleotides agree with TRBD2. The CDR3 sequence is 12 residues long. Unmatched junction bases numbered 2, after V lost 4 bases and J lost 2 bases. Germline loops: CDR1 SQVTM, CDR2 ANQGSEA. For the CDR3, the DNA is TGCAGCGTTGCTAGCGGAACCTACGAGCAGTACTTC. This codes for CSVASGTYEQYF.

This sequence joins TRBV5-4 and TRBJ2-2; no definite D call. In germline, CDR1 is SGHNT, CDR2 YYREEE (reference sequence). This CDR3 is 13 amino acids long. The ends were cut back, 0 bases at V and 7 bases at J, with 7 bases in the middle. The CDR3 sequence is CASSLGMGGELFF. The CDR3 region has the DNA TGTGCCAGCAGCTTGGGCATGGGCGGGGAGCTGTTTTTT. Full variable domain (outside the CDR3, taken from reference TRBV5-4 and TRBJ2-2): ETGVTQSPTHLIKTRGQQVTLRCSSQSGHNTVSWYQQALGQGPQFIFQYYREEENGRGNFPPRFSGLQFPNYSSELNVNALELDDSALYLCASSLGMGGELFFGEGSRLTVL.

The chain has TRBV6-6 and TRBJ2-7, with 11 bases aligning to TRBD2. The germline CDR1 and CDR2 sequences are MNHNY and SVGAGI (reference sequence). The CDR3 is 15 amino acids. J gave up 3 bases and V 4 bases, and 5 bases lay outside the gene matches. CDR3 DNA: TGTGCCAGCAGTTCTAGACTAGCGGGATACTACGAGCAGTACTTC. This encodes CASSSRLAGYYEQYF.

The chain links TRBV11-3 to TRBJ2-1; perhaps TRBD1 as D (5 bases). CDR1 SGHNT and CDR2 YENEEA come from the germline V gene. V lost 5 bases, J lost 9 bases, and 11 bases lay in between. CDR3 size: 12 residues. CDR3 nucleotides: TGTGCCAGCAGCGAAAGGGGCGGTGAGCAGTTCTTC. Protein sequence: CASSERGGEQFF. The whole variable domain, filled in from reference TRBV11-3 and TRBJ2-1, reads EAGVVQSPRYKIIEKKQPVAFWCNPISGHNTLYWYLQNLGQGPELLIRYENEEAVDDSQLPKDRFSAERLKGVDSTLKIQPAELGDSAVYLCASSERGGEQFFGPGTRLTVL.

This rearrangement joins TRBV19 to TRBJ1-4, with D uncertain. Germline V gives CDR1 LNHDA, CDR2 SQIVND (reference sequence). With 7 bases removed from V and 0 bases from J, the gap between germline ends came to 9 bases. The CDR3 totals 14 residues. The CDR3 protein is CASMGSATNEKLFF. Here the CDR3 DNA reads TGTGCCAGTATGGGATCTGCAACTAATGAAAAACTGTTTTTT.

J is TRBJ2-1 and V is TRBV5-4, with D perhaps TRBD1 (6 bases). The germline gives CDR1 SGHNT, CDR2 YYREEE (reference sequence). The CDR3 sequence is 14 residues long. Trimming took 7 bases from V and 6 from J, leaving 17 bases between them. The CDR3 bases are TGTGCCAGCGCAGAAGGACAGACCGGCAATGAGCAGTTCTTC. Protein: CASAEGQTGNEQFF.

The chain employs TRBV2 and TRBJ1-5, with D perhaps matching TRBD1 (5 bases). CDR3 size: 16 residues. From germline, CDR1 is SNHLY and CDR2 FYNNEI. The V gene lost 2 bases and the J gene lost 0 bases, with 11 bases spanning the gap. The CDR3 DNA is TGTGCCAGCAGTGAATCGATCAGGGCTAGCAATCAGCCCCAGCATTTT. This translates into CASSESIRASNQPQHF. The full variable domain, with the rest looked up from reference TRBV2 and TRBJ1-5, is EPEVTQTPSHQVTQMGQEVILRCVPISNHLYFYWYRQILGQKVEFLVSFYNNEISEKSEIFDDQFSVERPDGSNFTLKIRSTKLEDSAMYFCASSESIRASNQPQHFGDGTRLSIL.

The rearrangement links TRBV3-1 (or the pseudogene TRBV3-2) to TRBJ1-2; D ambiguous. The CDR3 extends over 14 amino acids. V lost 1 base to trimming and J lost 4 bases, with 10 bases between them. Germline V CDR1 and CDR2: LGHDT, YNNKEL (reference sequence). The CDR3 spells CASSQASSIYGYTF. In DNA, the CDR3 is TGTGCCAGCAGCCAAGCCAGCAGCATCTATGGCTACACCTTC.